The 28 T cell receptor beta chains presented below share a single source sample, sequenced in a study of cytomegalovirus exposure and HLA in healthy donors. Here immunoSEQ multiplex PCR was the method, and the copy in TCRdb shows in-frame clones only, minus some. The profile shows about 120,000 clones, around nine tenths of them singletons. Sequences were obtained from PBMCs. These receptors all come from a young woman in good health and CMV-seronegative.

The gene calls are TRBV5-1 and TRBJ2-1, with 12 bases that match TRBD2. J gave up 4 bases and V 4 bases, and 3 bases lay outside the gene matches. This CDR3 is 15 amino acids long. The germline gives CDR1 SGHRS, CDR2 YFSETQ. CDR3 in amino acids: CASSPGTSGYNEQFF. The DNA of the CDR3 is TGCGCCAGCAGCCCCGGGACTAGCGGGTACAATGAGCAGTTCTTC.

The chain links TRBV14 to TRBJ1-2; D might be TRBD1 (5 bases). The CDR3 consists of 14 residues. The germline CDR1 and CDR2 sequences are SGHDN and FVKESK. V lost 0 bases to trimming and J lost 4 bases, with 9 bases between them. This CDR3 reads CASSQDGAAYGYTF. The CDR3 region has the DNA TGTGCCAGCAGCCAAGATGGGGCAGCCTATGGCTACACCTTC.

The J gene is TRBJ1-2, the V gene TRBV2; TRBD1 matches at 9 bases. V lost 7 bases and J lost 2; bases outside the gene matches: 5. This CDR3 comprises 14 residues. Per germline, CDR1 SNHLY and CDR2 FYNNEI. CDR3 protein: CASKTGGQNYGYTF. CDR3 nucleotide sequence: TGTGCCAGCAAAACAGGGGGCCAAAACTATGGCTACACCTTC. The full variable domain, with the rest looked up from reference TRBV2 and TRBJ1-2, is EPEVTQTPSHQVTQMGQEVILRCVPISNHLYFYWYRQILGQKVEFLVSFYNNEISEKSEIFDDQFSVERPDGSNFTLKIRSTKLEDSAMYFCASKTGGQNYGYTFGSGTRLTVV.

This clone is a singleton in its sample. The chain links TRBV13 to TRBJ2-3; 8 nucleotides match TRBD2. The CDR3 has 15 amino acids. V was clipped by 5 bases and J by 1 base; unmatched bases: 5. Germline V gene data show CDR1 as PRHDT and CDR2 as FYEKMQ (reference sequence). CDR3 in amino acids: CASSEGLAGTDTQYF. In nucleotides, the CDR3 is TGTGCCAGCAGCGAAGGACTAGCAGGCACAGATACGCAGTATTTT.

This clone was counted a single time. J is TRBJ2-1 and V is TRBV5-6; 8 nucleotides line up with TRBD2. The CDR3 has 15 amino acids. J was trimmed by 14 bases and V by 0 bases; bases with no gene match: 13. Germline V gene data show CDR1 as SGHDT and CDR2 as YYEEEE. The CDR3 protein is CASSLAGSGGPGEFF. The CDR3 DNA is TGTGCCAGCAGCTTGGCGGGCAGCGGGGGTCCAGGGGAGTTCTTC.

This chain links TRBV28 with TRBJ1-5, with 8 nucleotides matching TRBD1. The CDR3 length is 17 residues. Trimming took 4 bases from V and 5 from J; bases not matched to a gene: 13. Germline CDR1 is MDHEN and CDR2 is SYDVKM. In nucleotides, the CDR3 is TGTGCCAGCAGTTGGGGCGGGCCAGGGGGCCTATATCAGCCCCAGCATTTT. Protein sequence: CASSWGGPGGLYQPQHF.

This rearrangement joins TRBV2 to TRBJ1-3; D unresolved. The CDR3 extends over 15 amino acids. The germline V gene encodes CDR1 SNHLY and CDR2 FYNNEI. The germline V and J ends were trimmed by 4 bases and 2 bases, with 12 bases remaining between them. The CDR3 DNA reads TGTGCCAGCAGTGTCGAGGCGTCCCCTGGAAACACCATATATTTT. Encoded protein: CASSVEASPGNTIYF.

This chain links TRBV5-4 with TRBJ2-5, with 7 bases identical to TRBD2. Losses at the gene ends were 1 base for V and 5 bases for J; bases not matched to a gene: 2. Germline CDR1 and CDR2: SGHNT and YYREEE (reference sequence). The length of the CDR3 is 13 residues. The CDR3 spells CASSLRGGETQYF. The CDR3 DNA sequence: TGTGCCAGCAGCTTGCGGGGAGGGGAGACCCAGTACTTC.

The chain combines TRBV29-1 with TRBJ2-5; the D is unclear. Deletions cut 1 base from V and 1 base from J, with 10 bases between. CDR1 and CDR2 from the germline V gene are SQVTM and ANQGSEA. CDR3 length: 14 residues. Here the CDR3 DNA reads TGCAGCGTTGAAGGAGGCGGTGGCCAAGAGACCCAGTACTTC. Encoded protein: CSVEGGGGQETQYF.

The chain has TRBV28 and TRBJ1-1; no reliable D call. V was cut by 3 bases and J by 0 bases, with 5 bases left in between. Germline values: CDR1 MDHEN, CDR2 SYDVKM. The CDR3 spans 13 residues. The CDR3 region has the DNA TGTGCCAGCAGTTTTCAGTTGAACACTGAAGCTTTCTTT. It translates to CASSFQLNTEAFF.

The CDR3 is CASSPGREPRNQPQHF. CDR3 nucleotides: TGTGCCAGCTCACCTGGGAGGGAGCCTCGCAATCAGCCCCAGCATTTT. The chain combines TRBV18 with TRBJ1-5; no reliable D call. V was shortened by 3 bases and J by 2 bases, with 14 bases between the two germline ends. The CDR3 has 16 residues. Per the germline V gene, CDR1 is KGHSH and CDR2 is LQKENI.

The V gene is TRBV5-6, the J gene TRBJ2-3; D remains ambiguous. In germline, CDR1 is SGHDT, CDR2 YYEEEE. Trimming took 0 bases from V and 0 from J, leaving 11 bases between them. The CDR3 contains 16 residues. The CDR3 here is CASSLARMESTDTQYF. Here the CDR3 DNA reads TGTGCCAGCAGCTTGGCCCGGATGGAGAGCACAGATACGCAGTATTTT. Based on the CDR3 plus reference TRBV5-6 and TRBJ2-3, the full variable domain is DAGVTQSPTHLIKTRGQQVTLRCSPKSGHDTVSWYQQALGQGPQFIFQYYEEEERQRGNFPDRFSGHQFPNYSSELNVNALLLGDSALYLCASSLARMESTDTQYFGPGTRLTVL.

The gene calls are TRBV5-1 and TRBJ2-5; D unclear. Trimming shortened V by 0 bases and J by 4 bases, and 7 bases separated the two germline ends. This CDR3 contains 13 residues. Germline CDR1 SGHRS, CDR2 YFSETQ. The CDR3 spells CASSLVFGETQYF. The CDR3 nucleotides are TGCGCCAGCAGCTTGGTATTCGGAGAGACCCAGTACTTC.

V gene TRBV11-2 combines with J gene TRBJ1-1; 10 bases align to TRBD1. The ends lost 5 bases at V and 4 bases at J; junction bases unmatched: 10. There are 16 residues in the CDR3. Germline V gene sequence: CDR1 SGHAT, CDR2 FQNNGV. CDR3 in DNA: TGTGCCAGCAGCCCCAGGGACAGGGGTCGGGTCACTGAAGCTTTCTTT. Translated: CASSPRDRGRVTEAFF.

The chain couples TRBV28 to TRBJ2-2, with 7 nucleotides matching TRBD1. This CDR3 region has 19 residues. Per germline, CDR1 MDHEN and CDR2 SYDVKM. V dropped 3 bases and J dropped 0; count of bases not matched to a gene: 13. CDR3 in amino acids: CASSFWAGGVTPNTGELFF. For the CDR3, the DNA is TGTGCCAGCAGTTTTTGGGCAGGGGGAGTTACTCCGAACACCGGGGAGCTGTTTTTT.

The CDR3 here is CASSDEGTNQPQHF. In nucleotides, the CDR3 is TGTGCCAGCAGTGATGAGGGGACTAATCAGCCCCAGCATTTT. The V and J genes are TRBV2 and TRBJ1-5, with D possibly matching TRBD1 (5 bases). This CDR3 contains 14 residues. Looked up from germline, CDR1 is SNHLY and CDR2 is FYNNEI. V was pared by 3 bases and J by 4 bases, with 10 bases between.

The sample holds one count of this clone. The chain recombines TRBV2 with TRBJ1-1; possible D gene TRBD1, 6 bases. From germline, CDR1 is SNHLY and CDR2 FYNNEI. V gave up 7 bases and J gave up 1 base, with 7 bases separating them. CDR3 size: 12 residues. The CDR3 nucleotides read TGTGCCAGCAAACAGGGGAACACTGAAGCTTTCTTT. It is translated as CASKQGNTEAFF.

The rearrangement joins TRBV7-8 to TRBJ2-2; TRBD2 matches at 9 bases. This CDR3 has 16 amino acids. Looked up from germline, CDR1 is SGHVS and CDR2 is FQNEAQ. J gave up 6 bases and V 0 bases, and 5 bases lay outside the gene matches. The CDR3 coding sequence is TGTGCCAGCAGCTTAGCCCCTGCGGGGGGGCCCGGGGAGCTGTTTTTT. Its translation: CASSLAPAGGPGELFF. The full variable domain, its missing parts supplied by reference TRBV7-8 and TRBJ2-2, is GAGVSQSPRYKVAKRGQDVALRCDPISGHVSLFWYQQALGQGPEFLTYFQNEAQLDKSGLPSDRFFAERPEGSVSTLKIQRTQQEDSAVYLCASSLAPAGGPGELFFGEGSRLTVL.

J is TRBJ2-2 and V is TRBV6-6, with D maybe TRBD2 (5 bases). This CDR3 contains 15 residues. The germline CDR1 and CDR2 sequences are MNHNY and SVGAGI (reference sequence). Trimming pared 5 bases from V and 3 bases from J, leaving 13 bases between. CDR3 bases: TGTGCCAGCAGTACGAGGGTTAGGGACACCGGGGAGCTGTTTTTT. Its translation: CASSTRVRDTGELFF.

The chain has TRBV7-8 and TRBJ2-1, with 9 bases identical to TRBD2. The length of the CDR3 is 15 residues. Germline assignment: CDR1 SGHVS and CDR2 FQNEAQ. The J segment lost 0 bases and the V segment lost 4 bases, leaving 1 base of the junction unmatched. The CDR3 DNA follows: TGTGCCAGCAGCTCTAGCGGGAACTCCTACAATGAGCAGTTCTTC. This codes for CASSSSGNSYNEQFF.

The rearrangement links TRBV28 to TRBJ1-1, with D perhaps TRBD1 (6 bases). Trimming removed 5 bases at V and 1 base at J, with 11 bases between. Germline V lookup: CDR1 MDHEN, CDR2 SYDVKM. The CDR3 loop spans 14 amino acids. As DNA, the CDR3 is TGTGCCAGCAGTACCAGGGGCCCGAACACTGAAGCTTTCTTT. Protein product: CASSTRGPNTEAFF. Complete variable domain (other parts from reference TRBV28 and TRBJ1-1): DVKVTQSSRYLVKRTGEKVFLECVQDMDHENMFWYRQDPGLGLRLIYFSYDVKMKEKGDIPEGYSVSREKKERFSLILESASTNQTSMYLCASSTRGPNTEAFFGQGTRLTVV.

This clone was recorded only once. The V gene is TRBV5-1, the J gene TRBJ1-6; 7 nucleotides line up with TRBD1. The CDR3 runs to 16 residues. The J segment lost 4 bases and the V segment lost 7 bases, leaving 11 bases of the junction unmatched. Germline CDR1 reads SGHRS; CDR2 reads YFSETQ. The CDR3 DNA sequence: TGCGCCAGCGGTCATGGGGACAGTTCTTATAATTCACCCCTCCACTTT. Translating it yields CASGHGDSSYNSPLHF. Full variable domain (outside the CDR3, taken from reference TRBV5-1 and TRBJ1-6): KAGVTQTPRYLIKTRGQQVTLSCSPISGHRSVSWYQQTPGQGLQFLFEYFSETQRNKGNFPGRFSGRQFSNSRSEMNVSTLELGDSALYLCASGHGDSSYNSPLHFGNGTRLTVT.

This clone was recorded a few times. The J gene is TRBJ1-5, the V gene TRBV2; a possible D gene is TRBD1 (6 bases). V lost 1 base to trimming and J lost 3 bases, with 19 bases between them. The CDR3 covers 18 residues. Germline V gene sequence: CDR1 SNHLY, CDR2 FYNNEI. This CDR3 reads CASSEVRQALMSNQPQHF. Written as DNA, the CDR3 is TGTGCCAGCAGTGAAGTACGACAGGCTTTGATGTCCAATCAGCCCCAGCATTTT.

This clone was counted a few times. This chain uses TRBV2 with TRBJ2-7; TRBD1 matches 7 bases. The germline gives CDR1 SNHLY, CDR2 FYNNEI. This CDR3 comprises 13 residues. Unmatched junction bases numbered 6, after V lost 8 bases and J lost 2 bases. The CDR3 region has the DNA TGTGCCAGCCATCGGGACAGAGCCTACGAGCAGTACTTC. It specifies CASHRDRAYEQYF.

This clone was seen a single time. CDR3 sequence (DNA): TGTGCCTGGAGACAACCGGGACATACTAATGAAAAACTGTTTTTT. Translated: CAWRQPGHTNEKLFF. The chain carries TRBV30 and TRBJ1-4; possible D gene TRBD1, 6 bases. Germline-derived CDR1 and CDR2 are GTSNPN and SVGIG (reference sequence). V was cut by 3 bases and J by 2 bases, with 13 bases left in between. This CDR3 comprises 15 residues.

The chain combines TRBV28 with TRBJ1-1; D is possibly TRBD1 (6 bases). The CDR3 extends over 13 amino acids. Per the germline V gene, CDR1 is MDHEN and CDR2 is SYDVKM. The V end lost 6 bases, the J end lost 3 bases, and 11 bases lay between the germline ends. CDR3 residues: CASRFRGYTEAFF. The CDR3 region has the DNA TGTGCCAGCAGGTTCAGGGGTTACACTGAAGCTTTCTTT.

The genes are TRBV9 and TRBJ2-3; D is ambiguous. The V gene lost 1 base and the J gene lost 0 bases, with 6 bases spanning the gap. The germline V gene encodes CDR1 SGDLS and CDR2 YYNGEE. This CDR3 contains 14 residues. CDR3 sequence (DNA): TGTGCCAGCAGCGTATCGAGGAGCACAGATACGCAGTATTTT. It encodes CASSVSRSTDTQYF.

This chain connects TRBV7-2 to TRBJ2-5, with D unclear. The CDR3 sequence is 14 residues long. V dropped 4 bases and J dropped 5 bases, with 14 bases sitting between them. CDR1 is SGHTA, CDR2 FQGNSA, per germline. The CDR3 loop reads CASSSNGARETQYF. CDR3 DNA: TGTGCCAGCAGCTCTAACGGAGCCCGGGAGACCCAGTACTTC. Full variable domain (outside the CDR3, taken from reference TRBV7-2 and TRBJ2-5): GAGVSQSPSNKVTEKGKDVELRCDPISGHTALYWYRQSLGQGLEFLIYFQGNSAPDKSGLPSDRFSAERTGGSVSTLTIQRTQQEDSAVYLCASSSNGARETQYFGPGTRLLVL.